These 21 T cell receptor beta chains came from one sample sequenced in a study of OX40 agonist ivuxolimab in advanced cancers. TCRdb's table, derived via immunoSEQ multiplex PCR, lists solely in-frame clones and lacks some. Of about 65,000 clones in the sample, around 90% were seen once. Material: CD4+ or CD8+ T cells sorted from blood, obtained in a trial of the OX40 agonist ivuxolimab. These receptors were collected from an adult with an advanced solid tumor such as melanoma, head and neck, liver or kidney cancer.

The rearrangement uses TRBV30 and TRBJ2-1; D is ambiguous. CDR1 is GTSNPN and CDR2 is SVGIG in the germline V gene (reference sequence). This CDR3 comprises 14 residues. V gave up 1 base and J gave up 0 bases, with 7 bases separating them. The CDR3 loop reads CAWSGLSSYNEQFF. For the CDR3, the DNA is TGTGCCTGGAGTGGTCTGAGCTCCTACAATGAGCAGTTCTTC.

The chain carries TRBV5-6 and TRBJ2-3; 9 bases map to TRBD2. Germline CDR1 is SGHDT and CDR2 is YYEEEE. J was trimmed by 5 bases and V by 4 bases; bases with no gene match: 8. CDR3 length equals 15 residues. This CDR3 is CASSGPGLAEDTQYF. CDR3 nucleotides: TGTGCCAGCAGCGGACCGGGACTAGCAGAAGATACGCAGTATTTT.

This clone was picked up a small number of times. The chain recombines TRBV2 with TRBJ1-5; a possible D gene is TRBD1 (5 bases). V lost 1 base and J lost 0, with 7 bases in between. Germline lookup yields CDR1 SNHLY and CDR2 FYNNEI. This CDR3 is built from 15 residues. The CDR3: CASSEGRVSNQPQHF. CDR3 DNA sequence: TGTGCCAGCAGTGAAGGCAGGGTTAGCAATCAGCCCCAGCATTTT.

The V call is TRBV6-1, the J call TRBJ1-4; D possibly corresponds to TRBD1 (5 bases). Trimming cost V 8 bases and J 8 bases, with 15 bases left between them. The CDR3 totals 13 residues. Germline CDR1 is MNHNS and CDR2 is SASEGT. CDR3 protein: CASGGAYREKLFF. The CDR3, as DNA: TGTGCCAGCGGCGGGGCTTATCGGGAAAAACTGTTTTTT.

The V gene is TRBV5-5, the J gene TRBJ2-7; D unclear. Germline lookup yields CDR1 SGHKS and CDR2 YYEKEE (reference sequence). The CDR3 loop spans 14 amino acids. The V end lost 1 base, the J end lost 2 bases, and 10 bases lay between the germline ends. The CDR3 protein is CASSLLAETYEQYF. The CDR3 region has the DNA TGTGCCAGCAGCTTGCTTGCGGAGACCTACGAGCAGTACTTC. Drawing the rest from reference TRBV5-5 and TRBJ2-7, the complete variable domain is DAGVTQSPTHLIKTRGQQVTLRCSPISGHKSVSWYQQVLGQGPQFIFQYYEKEERGRGNFPDRFSARQFPNYSSELNVNALLLGDSALYLCASSLLAETYEQYFGPGTRLTVT.

The rearrangement joins TRBV5-1 to TRBJ2-7; D possibly corresponds to TRBD2 (5 bases). Trimming pared 0 bases from V and 4 bases from J, leaving 14 bases between. Germline loops: CDR1 SGHRS, CDR2 YFSETQ. CDR3 length: 15 amino acids. The DNA for the CDR3 is TGCGCCAGCAGCTTGGCTCCCCGTGAGGGATACGAGCAGTACTTC. Its protein is CASSLAPREGYEQYF.

On this clone: At one boundary the junction diverges from the germline segment, which might be a read error. The chain links TRBV7-7 to TRBJ2-5; 9 nucleotides agree with TRBD1. Germline V CDR1 and CDR2: SSHAT, FNYEAQ (reference sequence). The CDR3 sequence is 15 residues long. Here the CDR3 DNA reads TGTGCTAGCAGCCTTACAGGGGGCGGCGGAGAGACCCAGTACTTC. This encodes CASSLTGGGGETQYF. The full variable domain, its missing parts supplied by reference TRBV7-7 and TRBJ2-5, is GAGVSQSPRYKVTKRGQDVTLRCDPISSHATLYWYQQALGQGPEFLTYFNYEAQPDKSGLPSDRFSAERPEGSISTLTIQRTEQRDSAMYRCASSLTGGGGETQYFGPGTRLLVL.

This chain joins TRBV5-6 and TRBJ1-2; TRBD1 matches 8 bases. The ends lost 4 bases at V and 3 bases at J; junction bases unmatched: 11. This CDR3 comprises 16 residues. In germline, CDR1 is SGHDT, CDR2 YYEEEE. The CDR3 loop is CASSPIQGDKYYGYTF. As DNA, the CDR3 is TGTGCCAGCAGCCCGATACAGGGGGACAAATACTATGGCTACACCTTC.

The V and J genes are TRBV7-2 and TRBJ2-3; 7 nucleotides align to TRBD1. Germline V gene data show CDR1 as SGHTA and CDR2 as FQGNSA. The V gene end was trimmed by 0 bases and the J gene end by 1 base; junction bases not matched to a gene: 7. The CDR3 extends over 17 amino acids. CDR3 region: CASSLAGRGFGTDTQYF. In DNA, the CDR3 is TGTGCCAGCAGCTTAGCCGGCAGGGGGTTTGGCACAGATACGCAGTATTTT.

The chain has TRBV7-2 and TRBJ2-2; TRBD2 aligns across 8 bases. V was pared by 5 bases and J by 3 bases, with 8 bases of the junction left unmatched. The germline V gene encodes CDR1 SGHTA and CDR2 FQGNSA. The CDR3 covers 16 residues. The CDR3 DNA sequence: TGTGCCAGCAGCCGACAAGCGGGGGTGCACACCGGGGAGCTGTTTTTT. Translating it yields CASSRQAGVHTGELFF.

The chain couples TRBV6-1 to TRBJ1-5, with D uncertain. Germline lookup yields CDR1 MNHNS and CDR2 SASEGT. The CDR3 is 15 amino acids. V dropped 1 base and J dropped 3 bases, with 10 bases sitting between them. The CDR3 DNA reads as TGTGCCAGCAGTGAAGGAGGCCTCGCCAATCAGCCCCAGCATTTT. Protein product: CASSEGGLANQPQHF.

The V call is TRBV9, the J call TRBJ1-1, with TRBD1 as a possible D gene (6 bases). Germline values: CDR1 SGDLS, CDR2 YYNGEE. The CDR3 sequence is 16 residues long. Trimming took 4 bases from V and 0 from J, leaving 16 bases between them. CDR3 sequence reads: CASSLGGNRMNTEAFF. The DNA for the CDR3 is TGTGCCAGCAGCCTAGGGGGAAATAGGATGAACACTGAAGCTTTCTTT.

This clone was observed a single time. The rearrangement joins TRBV5-8 to TRBJ1-6; D not resolved. The CDR3 contains 11 residues. V was clipped by 0 bases and J by 12 bases, with 4 bases between them. The germline V gene encodes CDR1 SGHTS and CDR2 YDEGEE. The CDR3 nucleotides read TGTGCCAGCAGCTTGGGGCGACCCCTCCACTTT. As protein: CASSLGRPLHF.

V and J are TRBV5-6 and TRBJ1-3; no firm D call. The CDR3 is made up of 15 amino acids. Germline V gene sequence: CDR1 SGHDT, CDR2 YYEEEE. V lost 4 bases to trimming and J lost 0 bases, with 11 bases between them. In DNA form, the CDR3 reads TGTGCCAGCAGCCGGAAGGTGAGCTCTGGAAACACCATATATTTT. It encodes CASSRKVSSGNTIYF.

This sequence joins TRBV5-6 and TRBJ1-4; 8 bases are shared with TRBD1. This CDR3 is built from 14 residues. CDR1 SGHDT and CDR2 YYEEEE come from the germline V gene. The trim removed 4 bases at V and 6 bases at J, leaving 5 bases unmatched. The CDR3 spells CASSENRGDEKLFF. The DNA of the CDR3 is TGTGCCAGCAGCGAGAACAGGGGGGATGAAAAACTGTTTTTT.

The chain uses TRBV5-1 and TRBJ2-7; D may match TRBD1 or TRBD2 (5 bases each). V lost 4 bases, J lost 7 bases, and 21 bases lay in between. This CDR3 contains 15 residues. The germline gives CDR1 SGHRS, CDR2 YFSETQ. The CDR3 region is CASSSTGTQPREQYF. CDR3 DNA: TGCGCCAGCAGCAGCACCGGGACGCAACCTAGGGAGCAGTACTTC.

This CDR3 is CASSQEEGSYGYTF. The CDR3 coding sequence is TGTGCCAGCAGCCAAGAGGAGGGGAGCTATGGCTACACCTTC. The rearrangement uses TRBV14 and TRBJ1-2, with D perhaps matching TRBD1 (5 bases). The V end lost 0 bases, the J end lost 4 bases, and 9 bases lay between the germline ends. The CDR3 runs to 14 residues. Germline CDR1 reads SGHDN; CDR2 reads FVKESK.

This chain connects TRBV5-1 to TRBJ1-1; D possibly corresponds to TRBD1 (5 bases). Between the trimmed V and J ends, which lost 4 bases and 1 base, there was a span of 20 bases. Germline V gives CDR1 SGHRS, CDR2 YFSETQ. The CDR3 length is 17 residues. The CDR3 bases are TGCGCCAGCAGCCCTGACCGTAGGGGAATGGGGAACACTGAAGCTTTCTTT. Translating it yields CASSPDRRGMGNTEAFF.

The J gene is TRBJ2-3, the V gene TRBV5-1; no reliable D call. Germline-derived CDR1 and CDR2 are SGHRS and YFSETQ. Deletions cut 2 bases from V and 1 base from J, with 8 bases between. The CDR3 has 14 residues. The CDR3 is CASSLSSRTDTQYF. In DNA form, the CDR3 reads TGCGCCAGCAGCTTATCATCCCGCACAGATACGCAGTATTTT.

The chain is built from TRBV6-1 and TRBJ2-3; TRBD2 matches at 10 bases. V was clipped by 6 bases and J by 4 bases; unmatched bases: 7. Per the germline V gene, CDR1 is MNHNS and CDR2 is SASEGT. The CDR3 loop spans 15 amino acids. The CDR3 sequence is CASSLTSGVPDTQYF. CDR3 sequence (DNA): TGTGCCAGCAGCCTTACTAGCGGGGTACCAGATACGCAGTATTTT.

The gene calls are TRBV21-1 and TRBJ2-5. The J call may be in error: the DNA end matches TRBJ2-7 better. TRBV21-1 is a documented pseudogene. This CDR3 region has 16 residues. Here the CDR3 reads CASSKSPPGRNYEQYF. CDR3 DNA sequence: TGTGCCAGCAGCAAATCCCCCCCTGGCAGGAACTACGAGCAGTACTTC.